This TCR beta chain was found in a study of blood T cells in healthy people across ages (dated by TCRdb to 2014 to 2015). Regarding the study in general: In model experiments, template switching captured roughly one uniquely barcoded TCR beta cDNA molecule for every two T cells. The study measured age-related changes in TCR beta repertoire diversity using deep sequencing normalized with unique cDNA molecular identifiers. Donors were grouped into four age groups: young (average approximately 16 years), middle-aged (about 38), aged (around 60) and long-lived (over 80). To avoid experimental bias, donors of different ages were distributed randomly across sequencing lanes. Using the same blood draw, the study looked at two additional independent replicas of 1 million unique cDNA reads for two donors, one aged 18 to 30 and the other aged 80 or older. Beyond this particular receptor, the publication reports: Observed TCR beta diversity per million T cells fell roughly linearly with age, and a significant reduction was already apparent by age roughly 40. The percentage of naive T cells measured by flow cytometry correlated strongly with observed TCR beta diversity. The long-lived group showed more naive CD4+ T cells, fewer expanded clones and increased TCR diversity than the aged group, suggesting age selection. Because donor CMV infection status was unknown, age-related changes in expanded clonotypes were potentially confounded. Estimates of total diversity from one million sequenced T cells were regarded as lower bounds and underestimates. Bulk unsorted PBMC profiling prevented conclusive comparison of naive and antigen-experienced compartments.

The library was produced with 5' RACE. Sequenced on an Illumina HiSeq 2500. A second about 7 to 12 cycle PCR used a sample-barcoded 5' primer and a J-beta primer mix. A template-switch 5' adaptor carrying 12 random nucleotides introduced a unique molecular identifier onto each TCR beta cDNA molecule. Each sample yielded at least 2.5 million CDR3-containing paired-end reads. First-strand cDNA synthesis was performed from all RNA using the Mint cDNA synthesis kit, with priming by a TRBC-specific oligonucleotide. Following uracil-DNA glycosylase treatment, all cDNA underwent a first 18-cycle PCR with the universal primers M1SS and BC2_uni_R. On the study's bioinformatics: For normalization, 1 million high-quality reads were randomly selected from each sample, with every read carrying a distinct molecular identifier. Reads with shared molecular identifiers were discarded instead of being binned into consensus sequences. MiTCR, run with a Q25 quality threshold and the strictest error-elimination algorithm, handled CDR3 identification, clonotype clustering and error correction. A nonparametric unseen species model using Euler transformation provided a lower-bound estimate of total TCR beta diversity. TCRdb passed the public sequencing reads through fastp at Q25 and MiXCR, retaining productive beta sequences. Every entry covers one CDR3 protein and lists the most common genes and DNA from its rows. These V and J calls rely on TCRdb rather than the paper's analysis. The sample table holds around 1,100,000 distinct CDR3 sequences, of which approximately 38% were seen once. Around 13% of the sample is taken by the ten largest.

The sample holds a few counts of this clonotype. The target of this receptor is not known. No base qualities exist here, and no much larger clone lies one base off it. Systemically healthy Caucasian individuals from Russia, about 38 in total and aged roughly 6 to 95 years, were included as donors. Around 9.7 milliliters of peripheral blood were collected from each donor into EDTA-treated Vacutainer tubes. PBMCs were isolated by Ficoll-Paque density-gradient centrifugation, with at least 7 million obtained per sample. Trizol reagent was used to extract total RNA from the PBMCs, yielding at least 5.5 micrograms per sample. The percentages of naive CD45RAhigh/CD27high T cells were determined by flow cytometry on a PBMC aliquot from every donor. The CDR3 has 13 amino acids, counting the end cysteine and phenylalanine. The kept DNA is CDR3 alone, 39 bases in frame from the first base. Between the V and J ends, shortened by 3 bases and 2 bases respectively, the junction contains 8 bases. From a lookup of the germline V gene (reference sequence), CDR1 and CDR2 are MNHEY and SMNVEV.

The chain links TRBV27 with TRBJ2-7; TRBD2 could be the D gene, as 5 bases match. The clonotype comes from a man aged 18 to 29 in good health. The sequencing sample was made of blood. Read as DNA, the sequence is TGTGCCAGCAGTTTCGGGGTTACCTACGAGCAGTACTTC. Translation gives CASSFGVTYEQYF.